These 9 T cell receptor beta chains were all obtained from the same sample, sequenced in a study of spatial heterogeneity in lung cancer. As to time point: sample taken at primary tumor resection. Tumor, nontumor lung or frozen PBMC supplied whole RNA that was sequenced unsorted. MiXCR was run by TCRdb on the 5' RACE reads, yielding one entry per CDR3 protein. The table includes approximately 40,000 distinct CDR3 sequences, around 5.2% detected once. This specimen consisted of PBMCs, obtained at surgery. These receptors originate from a female donor with early-stage non-small cell lung cancer.

This clonotype was observed at least ten times. This chain links TRBV28 with TRBJ1-1; D remains unclear. Germline loops: CDR1 MDHEN, CDR2 SYDVKM. V was cut by 3 bases and J by 7 bases, with 15 bases left in between. CDR3 length equals 14 residues. The CDR3 loop is CASSLSGGRLEAFF. DNA of the CDR3: TGTGCCAGCAGTTTGTCTGGAGGTAGGCTTGAAGCTTTCTTT.

The chain uses TRBV19 and TRBJ2-7; perhaps TRBD1 as D (6 bases). The CDR3 is 15 residues long. The germline gives CDR1 LNHDA, CDR2 SQIVND (reference sequence). V was pared by 4 bases and J by 0 bases, with 13 bases between. For the CDR3, the DNA is TGTGCCAGTAGTACCCTCACAGGGAACTCCTACGAGCAGTACTTC. Translating it yields CASSTLTGNSYEQYF.

This clonotype was seen a handful of times. V is TRBV5-1 and J is TRBJ1-1; D call uncertain. Germline values: CDR1 SGHRS, CDR2 YFSETQ. The CDR3 totals 15 residues. V gave up 4 bases and J gave up 0 bases, with 13 bases separating them. This chain's CDR3 is CASSPPTTLNTEAFF. The CDR3 nucleotides read TGCGCCAGCAGCCCCCCCACGACACTGAACACTGAAGCTTTCTTT.

This clonotype was found many times. The chain uses TRBV28 and TRBJ2-5; TRBD1 agrees at 8 bases. Germline V gene data show CDR1 as MDHEN and CDR2 as SYDVKM. This CDR3 comprises 15 residues. V shed 4 bases and J 4 bases; nucleotides not matched to a gene: 8. The CDR3 sequence: CASSSVQGGTETQYF. DNA of the CDR3: TGTGCCAGCAGTTCCGTACAGGGGGGCACAGAGACCCAGTACTTC.

This clonotype was counted ten times or more. This chain joins TRBV28 and TRBJ1-1; D not certain. The V end was cut by 2 bases, the J end by 0 bases, with 7 bases between. The CDR3 runs 14 residues. CDR1 and CDR2 (germline): MDHEN, SYDVKM. This CDR3 reads CASSLDGMNTEAFF. The CDR3 DNA follows: TGTGCCAGCAGTTTAGACGGAATGAACACTGAAGCTTTCTTT.

This clonotype was counted ten times or more. The gene calls are TRBV29-1 and TRBJ1-1; D is perhaps TRBD1 (6 bases). Germline lookup yields CDR1 SQVTM and CDR2 ANQGSEA. V lost 2 bases and J 0 bases, leaving 10 bases between the germline ends. The CDR3 runs to 14 residues. The CDR3 sequence: CSVEPQGLNTEAFF. The CDR3 DNA reads as TGCAGCGTTGAACCCCAGGGGCTGAACACTGAAGCTTTCTTT.

The rearrangement links TRBV30 to TRBJ1-1; D perhaps matches TRBD1 (5 bases). V lost 0 bases, J lost 4 bases, and 27 bases lay in between. The CDR3 sequence is 19 residues long. In germline, CDR1 is GTSNPN, CDR2 SVGIG (reference sequence). The CDR3 is CAWSVGVGTRRRVSTEAFF. The DNA of the CDR3 is TGTGCCTGGAGTGTAGGAGTTGGGACGAGACGTAGGGTTTCCACTGAAGCTTTCTTT.

This clonotype was recorded at least ten times. The genes are TRBV20-1 and TRBJ2-7; D tentatively fits TRBD1 or TRBD2 (5 bases each). Germline assignment: CDR1 DFQATT and CDR2 SNEGSKA (reference sequence). This CDR3 is 11 amino acids long. CDR3 sequence (DNA): TGCAGCGCCGGGACGCCTTACGAGCAGTACTTC. Translated: CSAGTPYEQYF.

This clonotype occurred a few times. This sequence joins TRBV7-2 and TRBJ2-7; 8 bases align to TRBD1. The V segment lost 5 bases and the J segment 4 bases; nucleotides outside the gene matches: 4. Germline loops: CDR1 SGHTA, CDR2 FQGNSA. This CDR3 region has 13 residues. The CDR3 spells CASSTGGTYEQYF. CDR3 DNA sequence: TGTGCCAGCAGCACAGGGGGAACGTACGAGCAGTACTTC.